The rows below give T cell receptor beta chains drawn from one sample of a study of TIL therapy for anti-PD-1-resistant metastatic lung cancer. TCRdb's copy holds only in-frame clones and misses some; the assay was immunoSEQ multiplex PCR. The sample shows 50,000 or so clones, roughly 78% of them seen only once. Sequencing was performed on blood, taken at baseline. Receptors originate from a woman aged 30 to 85 with non-small cell lung cancer. The CDR3 runs from the conserved cysteine through the conserved F or W. The D gene is left open where the match is weak. Where a row states a size, it is once, few, many or the class of an expanded clone; other rows omit it.

TRBV5-4	12	TRBD1	TRBJ1-6	few	TGTGCCAGCAGCCCAGGGGGGTCGGACCTCCACTTT	CASSPGGSDLHF
TRBV7-8	13	NA	TRBJ2-7	few	TGTGCCAGCAGCTTAACACCAGCCTACGAGCAGTACTTC	CASSLTPAYEQYF
TRBV28	14	TRBD2	TRBJ2-7	NA	TGTGCCAGCAGTTCTAGCGGGAGATTCTACGAGCAGTACTTC	CASSSSGRFYEQYF
TRBV4-2	18	TRBD2	TRBJ2-3	once	TGTGCCAGCAGCCAAGTGGGGACTAGCGGGGCAGGCACAGATACGCAGTATTTT	CASSQVGTSGAGTDTQYF
TRBV29-1	14	NA	TRBJ2-3	NA	TGCAGCGTTGAGTACGCGGAAACCACAGATACGCAGTATTTT	CSVEYAETTDTQYF
TRBV28	15	NA	TRBJ2-7	NA	TGTGCCAGCAGTTTATCCCGGTACCCTTCCTACGAGCAGTACTTC	CASSLSRYPSYEQYF
TRBV4-3	15	NA	TRBJ2-7	NA	TGCGCCAGCAGCCTATCCGAGGACAACTCCTACGAGCAGTACTTC	CASSLSEDNSYEQYF
TRBV7-6	13	NA	TRBJ1-3	NA	TGTGCCAGCAGCTTGAGCTCTGGAAACACCATATATTTT	CASSLSSGNTIYF
TRBV27	15	NA	TRBJ1-1	NA	TGTGCCAGCAGTTTTATGGGCTCGATAGCCACTGAAGCTTTCTTT	CASSFMGSIATEAFF
TRBV4-1	17	NA	TRBJ2-3	NA	TGCGCCAGCAGCCGTCCCTCGGGGCAAACTAGCACAGATACGCAGTATTTT	CASSRPSGQTSTDTQYF
TRBV30	14	TRBD1	TRBJ2-7	NA	TGTGCCTGGAGTTCGGGACAGGGGTACTACGAGCAGTACTTC	CAWSSGQGYYEQYF
TRBV14	14	NA	TRBJ1-1	NA	TGTGCCAGCAGCCAAGGGGAAAAGGTATCTGAAGCTTTCTTT	CASSQGEKVSEAFF